This T cell receptor beta chain emerged from a study of blood T cell repertoires in COVID-19. Trimming removed 2 bases at V and 4 bases at J, with 11 bases between. Germline-derived CDR1 and CDR2 are KGHSH and LQKENI. This CDR3 has 14 amino acids. This clone came up once. Generated by immunoSEQ multiplex PCR, the TCRdb table keeps only in-frame clones and is missing some. The sample shows roughly 30,000 clones, 85% to 90% of them seen only once. The clonotype comes from a human donor in a cohort sampled during active COVID-19. Sequencing input: peripheral blood. The genes are TRBV18 and TRBJ1-2; no definite D call. The CDR3 loop reads CASSPNGSPYGYTF. Here the CDR3 DNA reads TGTGCCAGCTCACCAAACGGGTCCCCCTATGGCTACACCTTC.